This TCR beta chain derives from a study of T-cell memory formation after mild COVID-19. Constant-segment primers were used for 5'RACE, and the resulting TCR alpha and TCR beta cDNA libraries carried sample barcodes and UMIs. TCRdb re-derived calls from the 5' RACE reads in MiXCR, one entry per CDR3 protein. The profile shows about 470,000 distinct CDR3 sequences, about 18% of them singletons. Sequencing was done on a sample of PBMCs or a T cell subset sorted from them (not recorded which). This clonotype was obtained from an adult woman who had mild COVID-19 (a few samples of this study predate the infection). Cell type and time point are not known.

The CDR3 DNA is TGTGCCAGCAGAAAGGAGGGACAGGGATCCTACGAGCAGTACTTC. It translates to CASRKEGQGSYEQYF. The chain links TRBV2 to TRBJ2-7; 9 bases line up with TRBD1. The CDR3 is 15 amino acids. Germline V CDR1 and CDR2: SNHLY, FYNNEI. V lost 6 bases and J lost 1; bases outside the gene matches: 7.